In its sample, the clone carrying this T cell receptor beta chain was seen a few times. This entry is derived from a study of blood T cell repertoires in COVID-19. Germline V gene sequence: CDR1 SGHRS, CDR2 YFSETQ. Trimming cost V 4 bases and J 4 bases; bases outside gene matches: 9. The CDR3 is 15 residues long. Assay used: immunoSEQ multiplex PCR; TCRdb lists only in-frame clones, some missing. The sample lists 100,000 to 140,000 clones; over 60% were seen once. The TCR originated in a man aged 65-85 years with acute or convalescent COVID-19. This chain connects TRBV5-1 to TRBJ1-1, with 8 bases identical to TRBD1. Sequenced input: peripheral blood. CDR3 sequence (DNA): TGCGCCAGCAGCAACCGGGACAGGCTATCCACTGAAGCTTTCTTT. It encodes CASSNRDRLSTEAFF.